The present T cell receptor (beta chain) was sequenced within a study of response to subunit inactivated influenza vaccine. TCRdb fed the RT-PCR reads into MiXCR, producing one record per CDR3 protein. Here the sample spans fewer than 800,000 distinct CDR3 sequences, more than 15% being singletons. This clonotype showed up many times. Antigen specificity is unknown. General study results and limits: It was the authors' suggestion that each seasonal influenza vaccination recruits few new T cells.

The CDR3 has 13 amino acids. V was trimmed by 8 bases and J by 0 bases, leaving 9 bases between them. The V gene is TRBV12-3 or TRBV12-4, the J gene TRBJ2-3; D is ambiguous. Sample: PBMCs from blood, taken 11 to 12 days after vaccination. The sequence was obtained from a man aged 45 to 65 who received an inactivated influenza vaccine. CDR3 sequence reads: CASVLSSTDTQYF. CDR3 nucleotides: TGTGCCAGCGTTTTATCTAGCACAGATACGCAGTATTTT.